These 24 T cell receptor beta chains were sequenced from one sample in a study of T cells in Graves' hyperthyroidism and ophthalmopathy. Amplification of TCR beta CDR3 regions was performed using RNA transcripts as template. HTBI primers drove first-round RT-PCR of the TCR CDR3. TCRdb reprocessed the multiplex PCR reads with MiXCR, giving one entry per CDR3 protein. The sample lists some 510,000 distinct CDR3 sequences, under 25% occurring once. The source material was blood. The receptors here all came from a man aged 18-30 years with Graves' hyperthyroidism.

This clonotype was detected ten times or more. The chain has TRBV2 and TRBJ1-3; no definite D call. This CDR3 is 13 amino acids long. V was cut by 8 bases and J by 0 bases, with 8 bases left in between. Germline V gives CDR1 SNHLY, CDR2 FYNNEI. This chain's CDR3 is CASHGNSGNTIYF. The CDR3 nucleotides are TGTGCCAGCCATGGCAACTCTGGAAACACCATATATTTT. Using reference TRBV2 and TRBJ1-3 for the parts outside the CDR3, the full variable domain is EPEVTQTPSHQVTQMGQEVILRCVPISNHLYFYWYRQILGQKVEFLVSFYNNEISEKSEIFDDQFSVERPDGSNFTLKIRSTKLEDSAMYFCASHGNSGNTIYFGEGSWLTVV.

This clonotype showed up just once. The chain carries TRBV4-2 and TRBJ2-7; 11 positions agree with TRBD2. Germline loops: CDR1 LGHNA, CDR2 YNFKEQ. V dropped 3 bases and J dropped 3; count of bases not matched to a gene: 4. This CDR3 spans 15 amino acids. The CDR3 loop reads CASSHSGTSGYEQYF. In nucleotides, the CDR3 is TGTGCCAGCAGCCACTCCGGGACTAGCGGCTACGAGCAGTACTTC.

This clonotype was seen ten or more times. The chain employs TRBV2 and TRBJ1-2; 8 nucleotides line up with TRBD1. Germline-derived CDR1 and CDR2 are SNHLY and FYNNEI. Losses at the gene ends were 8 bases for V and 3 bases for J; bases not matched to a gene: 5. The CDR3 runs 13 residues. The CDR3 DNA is TGTGCCAGCGCTACGACAGGGGACTATGGCTACACCTTC. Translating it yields CASATTGDYGYTF.

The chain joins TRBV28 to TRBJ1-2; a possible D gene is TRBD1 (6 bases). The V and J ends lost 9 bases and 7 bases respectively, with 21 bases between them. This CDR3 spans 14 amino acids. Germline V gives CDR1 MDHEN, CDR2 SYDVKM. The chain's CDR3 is CARRTGQFLRGYTF. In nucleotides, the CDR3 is TGTGCCAGAAGAACGGGACAATTTTTGCGTGGCTACACCTTC.

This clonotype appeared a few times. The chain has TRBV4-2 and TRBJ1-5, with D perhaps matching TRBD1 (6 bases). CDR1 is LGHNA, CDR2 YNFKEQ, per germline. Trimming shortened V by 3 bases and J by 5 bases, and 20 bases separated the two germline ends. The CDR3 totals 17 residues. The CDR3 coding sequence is TGTGCCAGCAGCCACTTCAGTGGGGGCCCCAGGGATCAGCCCCAGCATTTT. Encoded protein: CASSHFSGGPRDQPQHF.

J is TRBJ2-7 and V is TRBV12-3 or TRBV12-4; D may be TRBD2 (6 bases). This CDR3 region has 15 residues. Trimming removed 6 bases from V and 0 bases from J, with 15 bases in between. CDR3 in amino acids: CASSSAAGPSYEQYF. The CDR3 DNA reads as TGTGCCAGCAGCTCGGCGGCGGGGCCCTCCTACGAGCAGTACTTC.

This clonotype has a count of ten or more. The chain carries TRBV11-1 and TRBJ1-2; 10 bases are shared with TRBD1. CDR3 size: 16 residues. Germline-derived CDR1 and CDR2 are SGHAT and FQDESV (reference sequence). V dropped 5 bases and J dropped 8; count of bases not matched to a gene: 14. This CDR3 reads CASSPIPRTGGKGYTF. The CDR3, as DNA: TGTGCCAGCAGCCCCATACCCCGGACAGGGGGGAAGGGCTACACCTTC. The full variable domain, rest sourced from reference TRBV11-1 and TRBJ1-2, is EAEVAQSPRYKITEKSQAVAFWCDPISGHATLYWYRQILGQGPELLVQFQDESVVDDSQLPKDRFSAERLKGVDSTLKIQPAELGDSAMYLCASSPIPRTGGKGYTFGSGTRLTVV.

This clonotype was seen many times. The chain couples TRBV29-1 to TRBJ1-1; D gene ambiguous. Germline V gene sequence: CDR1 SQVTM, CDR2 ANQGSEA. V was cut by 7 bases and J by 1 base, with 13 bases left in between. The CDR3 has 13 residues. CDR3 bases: TGCAGCGCTATACACCGAGAGAACACTGAAGCTTTCTTT. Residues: CSAIHRENTEAFF.

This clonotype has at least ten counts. The CDR3 DNA is TGTGCCAGCAGTGGACAGGGGGCGAATACGCAGTATTTT. Translated: CASSGQGANTQYF. The chain combines TRBV2 with TRBJ2-3; 10 bases align to TRBD1. The CDR3 totals 13 residues. CDR1 and CDR2 (germline): SNHLY, FYNNEI. The junction had 2 bases not matched to a gene; V was cut back by 4 bases and J by 7 bases.

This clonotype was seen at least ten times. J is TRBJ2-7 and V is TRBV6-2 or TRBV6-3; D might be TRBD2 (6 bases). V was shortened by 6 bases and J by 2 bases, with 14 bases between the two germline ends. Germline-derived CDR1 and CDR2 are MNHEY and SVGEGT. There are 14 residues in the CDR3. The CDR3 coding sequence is TGTGCCAGCAGGACCGACGGGGGAACCTACGAGCAGTACTTC. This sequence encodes CASRTDGGTYEQYF.

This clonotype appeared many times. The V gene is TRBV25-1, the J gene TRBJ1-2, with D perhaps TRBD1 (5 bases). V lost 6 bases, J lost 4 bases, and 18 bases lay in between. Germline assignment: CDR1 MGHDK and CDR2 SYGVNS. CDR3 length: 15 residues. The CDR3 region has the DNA TGTGCCAGCAGCGACGACGGGACGCTCAGCTATGGCTACACCTTC. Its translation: CASSDDGTLSYGYTF.

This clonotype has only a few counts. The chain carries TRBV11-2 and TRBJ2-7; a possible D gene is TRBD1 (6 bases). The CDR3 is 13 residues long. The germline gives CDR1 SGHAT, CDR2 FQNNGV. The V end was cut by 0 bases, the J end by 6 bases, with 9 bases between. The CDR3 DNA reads TGTGCCAGCAGCTTAGATGGGGGCACCGAGCAGTACTTC. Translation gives CASSLDGGTEQYF.

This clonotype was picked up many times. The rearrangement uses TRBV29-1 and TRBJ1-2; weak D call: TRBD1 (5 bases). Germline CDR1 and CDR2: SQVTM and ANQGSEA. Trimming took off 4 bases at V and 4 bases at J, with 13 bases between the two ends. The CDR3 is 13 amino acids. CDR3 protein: CSVGSGHFYGYTF. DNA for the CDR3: TGCAGCGTTGGGAGCGGACACTTCTATGGCTACACCTTC.

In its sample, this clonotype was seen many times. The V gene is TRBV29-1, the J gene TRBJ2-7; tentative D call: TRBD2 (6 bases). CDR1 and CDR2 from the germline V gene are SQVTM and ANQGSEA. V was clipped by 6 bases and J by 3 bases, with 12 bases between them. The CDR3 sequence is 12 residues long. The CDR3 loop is CSVTLAVYEQYF. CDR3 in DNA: TGCAGCGTCACACTAGCTGTCTACGAGCAGTACTTC.

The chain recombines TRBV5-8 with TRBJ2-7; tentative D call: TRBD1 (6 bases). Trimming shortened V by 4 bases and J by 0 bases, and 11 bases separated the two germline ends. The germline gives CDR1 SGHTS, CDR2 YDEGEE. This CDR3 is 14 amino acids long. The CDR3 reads CASSRRDISYEQYF. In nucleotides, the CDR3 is TGTGCCAGCAGCCGTCGGGACATCTCCTACGAGCAGTACTTC.

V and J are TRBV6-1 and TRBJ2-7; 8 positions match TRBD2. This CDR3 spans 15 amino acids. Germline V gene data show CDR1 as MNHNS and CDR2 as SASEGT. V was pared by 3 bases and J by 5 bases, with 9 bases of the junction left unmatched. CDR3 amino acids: CASSDSSGSSHEQYF. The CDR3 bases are TGTGCCAGCAGTGATTCCAGCGGGAGTTCCCACGAGCAGTACTTC.

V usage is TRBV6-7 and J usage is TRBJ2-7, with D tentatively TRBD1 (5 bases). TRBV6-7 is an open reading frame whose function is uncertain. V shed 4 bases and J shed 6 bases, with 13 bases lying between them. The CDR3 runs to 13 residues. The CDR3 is CASSFRQPVEQYF. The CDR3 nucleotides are TGTGCCAGCAGTTTTCGACAGCCGGTCGAGCAGTACTTC.

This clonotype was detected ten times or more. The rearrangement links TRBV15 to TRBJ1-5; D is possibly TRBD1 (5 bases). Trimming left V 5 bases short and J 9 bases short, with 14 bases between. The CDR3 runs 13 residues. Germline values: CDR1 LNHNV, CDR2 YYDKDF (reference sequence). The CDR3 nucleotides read TGTGCCACCAGCCCCCAGGGTGGAGGGCCCCAGCATTTT. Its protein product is CATSPQGGGPQHF.

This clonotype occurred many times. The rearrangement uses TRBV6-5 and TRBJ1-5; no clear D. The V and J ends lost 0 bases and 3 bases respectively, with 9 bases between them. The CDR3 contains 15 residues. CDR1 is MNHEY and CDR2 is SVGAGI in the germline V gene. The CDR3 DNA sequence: TGTGCCAGCAGTTACTCTAGGCGGGACAATCAGCCCCAGCATTTT. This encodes CASSYSRRDNQPQHF.

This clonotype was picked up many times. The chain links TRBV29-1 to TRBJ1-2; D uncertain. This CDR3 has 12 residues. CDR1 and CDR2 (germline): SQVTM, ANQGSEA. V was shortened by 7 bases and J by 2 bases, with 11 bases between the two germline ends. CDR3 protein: CSADIGNYGYTF. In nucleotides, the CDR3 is TGCAGCGCAGACATCGGAAACTATGGCTACACCTTC.

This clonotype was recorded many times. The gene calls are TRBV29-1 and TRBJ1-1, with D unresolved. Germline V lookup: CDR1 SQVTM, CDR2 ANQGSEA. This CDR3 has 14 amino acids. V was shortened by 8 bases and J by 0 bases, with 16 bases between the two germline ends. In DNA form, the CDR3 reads TGCAGCCCCACGCGGGGAGCTGTGAACACTGAAGCTTTCTTT. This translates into CSPTRGAVNTEAFF. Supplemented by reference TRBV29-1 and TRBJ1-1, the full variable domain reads SAVISQKPSRDICQRGTSLTIQCQVDSQVTMMFWYRQQPGQSLTLIATANQGSEATYESGFVIDKFPISRPNLTFSTLTVSNMSPEDSSIYLCSPTRGAVNTEAFFGQGTRLTVV.

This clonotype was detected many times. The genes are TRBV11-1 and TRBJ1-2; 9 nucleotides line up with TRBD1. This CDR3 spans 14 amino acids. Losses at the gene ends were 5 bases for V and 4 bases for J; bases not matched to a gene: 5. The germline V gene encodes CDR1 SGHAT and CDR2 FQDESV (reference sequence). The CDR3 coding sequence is TGTGCCAGCAGCCAACGGACAGGGGTCTATGGCTACACCTTC. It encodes CASSQRTGVYGYTF.

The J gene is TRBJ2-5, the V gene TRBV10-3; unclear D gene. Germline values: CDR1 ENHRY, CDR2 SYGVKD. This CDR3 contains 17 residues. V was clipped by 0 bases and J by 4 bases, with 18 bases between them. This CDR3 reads CAISESGSDSPTETQYF. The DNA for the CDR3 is TGTGCCATCAGTGAGTCAGGGTCAGATTCTCCCACAGAGACCCAGTACTTC.

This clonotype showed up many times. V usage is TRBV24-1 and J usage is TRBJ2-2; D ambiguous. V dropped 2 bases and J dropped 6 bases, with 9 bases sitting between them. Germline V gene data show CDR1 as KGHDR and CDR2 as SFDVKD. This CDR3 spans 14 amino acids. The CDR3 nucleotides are TGTGCCACCAGTGATTGGACGCAAGCCGGGGAGCTGTTTTTT. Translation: CATSDWTQAGELFF.